These T cell receptor beta chains were read from a single sample in a study of blood T cell repertoires in COVID-19. Clones were read by immunoSEQ multiplex PCR, and TCRdb kept only the in-frame ones, dropping some. The data contain about 210,000 clones, approximately 85% of them singletons. The sequenced sample consisted of peripheral blood. The origin of the receptors is a man aged 50 or older with COVID-19, enrolled during active disease. Each CDR3 is given with its conserved first and last residue. A D gene is named only where the DNA matches it firmly. Clone sizes are given selectively: once, few, many, or a class where the clone is expanded.

j_call	v_call	d_call	clone_size	cdr3_nt	cdr3_aa
TRBJ2-1	TRBV3-1/TRBV3-2	NA	NA	TGTGCCAGCAGCCAAAGCACTAGTTGGTATGAGCAGTTCTTC	CASSQSTSWYEQFF
TRBJ2-1	TRBV9	TRBD2	NA	TGTGCCAGCAGCGCCTTAGCGGGGGGGATGGGGAATGAGCAGTTCTTC	CASSALAGGMGNEQFF
TRBJ2-2	TRBV6-5	TRBD1	NA	TGTGCCAGCAGAATCCGACAGGGGGCGCGCGGGGAGCTGTTTTTT	CASRIRQGARGELFF
TRBJ2-3	TRBV2	NA	NA	TGTGCCAGCGGGGGGACGGGGGGCCGGGTCCTAACAGATACGCAGTATTTT	CASGGTGGRVLTDTQYF
TRBJ2-3	TRBV29-1	TRBD1	NA	TGCAGCGTCGATAGGACAGGGTCCACAGATACGCAGTATTTT	CSVDRTGSTDTQYF
TRBJ1-2	TRBV27	TRBD1	NA	TGTGCCAGCAGTTTAGGGACAGACTATGGCTACACCTTC	CASSLGTDYGYTF
TRBJ2-1	TRBV5-5	TRBD1	NA	TGTGCCAGCAGCTTCTACGGGACAGGGGTCAATGAGCAGTTCTTC	CASSFYGTGVNEQFF
TRBJ1-1	TRBV19	NA	NA	TGTGCCAGTAGTCTACAGATAAGGAAGGCTGAAGCTTTCTTT	CASSLQIRKAEAFF
TRBJ2-6	TRBV15	TRBD1	many	TGTGCCACCAGCAGCGGTGGACAGGCAAGCTCTGGGGCCAACGTCCTGACTTTC	CATSSGGQASSGANVLTF
TRBJ2-5	TRBV7-2	NA	NA	TGTGCCAGCAGCTTTCCCGGGGGGCGGGAAGAGACCCAGTACTTC	CASSFPGGREETQYF
TRBJ1-2	TRBV15	NA	NA	TGTGCCACCAGCAGAGTGTCCCGCGTTGGCTATGGCTACACCTTC	CATSRVSRVGYGYTF
TRBJ1-4	TRBV6-5	NA	NA	TGTGCCAGTACGGACATCCCGGAGGAAAAACTGTTTTTT	CASTDIPEEKLFF
TRBJ2-3	TRBV5-6	TRBD2	NA	TGTGCCAGCATCCCCCGGCGGGGGTCAGATACGCAGTATTTT	CASIPRRGSDTQYF
TRBJ2-2	TRBV2	NA	NA	TGTGCCAGCAGTTTTGAGAGACTAGTCGGGGAGCTGTTTTTT	CASSFERLVGELFF
TRBJ1-4	TRBV4-1	NA	NA	TGCGCCAGCAGCCAAGATTCGGACAGAGGGAATGAAAAACTGTTTTTT	CASSQDSDRGNEKLFF
TRBJ1-1	TRBV5-5	NA	NA	TGTGCCAGCAGCGCCCTGACTAGGAACACTGAAGCTTTCTTT	CASSALTRNTEAFF
TRBJ1-4	TRBV4-3	NA	few	TGCGCCAGCAGCCAAGAGCGGGTCGGGGGTGGTAATGAAAAACTGTTTTTT	CASSQERVGGGNEKLFF
TRBJ2-7	TRBV2	NA	NA	TGTGCCAGCAGAGACACGAAGTACTCCTACGAGCAGTACTTC	CASRDTKYSYEQYF
TRBJ1-2	TRBV2	TRBD1	NA	TGTGCCAGCAGTGAAAGGGACAGGGGGCTCTATGGCTACACCTTC	CASSERDRGLYGYTF
TRBJ2-2	TRBV3-1/TRBV3-2	TRBD1	few	TGTGCCAGCAGCCCCATCTTGACAGGGCTGAACACCGGGGAGCTGTTTTTT	CASSPILTGLNTGELFF
TRBJ2-2	TRBV6-1	TRBD2	NA	TGTGCCAGCAGTGAAGCGTTGGGGGAGGGCGGGGAGCTGTTTTTT	CASSEALGEGGELFF
TRBJ2-5	TRBV6-5	TRBD1	few	TGTGCCAGCAGAAAGGGACAGGGGGAAGAGACCCAGTACTTC	CASRKGQGEETQYF
TRBJ1-6	TRBV19	NA	NA	TGTGCCAGTAGTACAACGACAACCTCCTATAATTCACCCCTCCACTTT	CASSTTTTSYNSPLHF
TRBJ2-2	TRBV5-1	TRBD2	NA	TGCGCCAGCAGCTTGATGCGGGGGAATCCCACCGGGGAGCTGTTTTTT	CASSLMRGNPTGELFF
TRBJ2-7	TRBV18	NA	NA	TGTGCCAGCTCCGGGACTGTCGTCTACGAGCAGTACTTC	CASSGTVVYEQYF
TRBJ1-1	TRBV6-6	TRBD1	NA	TGTGCCAGCAGACGCGGACAGGGCCCCCCTGAAGCTTTCTTT	CASRRGQGPPEAFF
TRBJ2-1	TRBV9	TRBD2	NA	TGTGCCAGCAGCGTAGAGGGGACTAGCGGGGGGGTCAATGAGCAGTTCTTC	CASSVEGTSGGVNEQFF
TRBJ2-1	TRBV6-4	TRBD1	NA	TGTGCCAGCAGACCGGGACAGGGGAGGGGTGAGCAGTTCTTC	CASRPGQGRGEQFF
TRBJ2-4	TRBV6-6	TRBD2	NA	TGTGCCATCGAGGCTAGCGGGGGTTTAGCCAAAAACATTCAGTACTTC	CAIEASGGLAKNIQYF
TRBJ1-2	TRBV7-8	NA	few	TGTGCCAGCAGCTTGACAGCTAACTATGGCTACACCTTC	CASSLTANYGYTF
TRBJ2-3	TRBV19	NA	NA	TGTGCCGTATCGGGGGGCAGTCCAGATACGCAGTATTTT	CAVSGGSPDTQYF
TRBJ1-2	TRBV5-1	NA	NA	TGCGCCAGCAGCTTGGGCGGGGTAAGGAACTATGGCTACACCTTC	CASSLGGVRNYGYTF
TRBJ2-1	TRBV7-8	NA	NA	TGTGCCAGCAGCTTAGGGACATCTTACAATGAGCAGTTCTTC	CASSLGTSYNEQFF
TRBJ2-7	TRBV7-2	NA	NA	TGTGCCAGCAGCCCCATTTTCTTC	CASSPIFF
TRBJ1-5	TRBV2	NA	NA	TGTGCCAGCAGTGACAGGGTGGGCAATCAGCCCCAGCATTTT	CASSDRVGNQPQHF
TRBJ1-1	TRBV4-3	TRBD1	few	TGCGCCAGCAGCACAGGGGTTGGGAACACTGAAGCTTTCTTT	CASSTGVGNTEAFF
TRBJ2-5	TRBV30	NA	NA	TGTGCCTGGAGCCCCGGAGGGGCGGGGGCCTGGGAGACCCAGTACTTC	CAWSPGGAGAWETQYF
TRBJ2-4	TRBV28	TRBD1	NA	TGTGCCAGCAGTGCGCTTCCCCATTCTTGGGACAGGGAGGTCGCCAAAAACATTCAGTACTTC	CASSALPHSWDREVAKNIQYF
TRBJ1-1	TRBV28	NA	NA	TGTGCCAGCAGTATTTTGAGCAGGGGGAACACTGAAGCTTTCTTT	CASSILSRGNTEAFF
TRBJ2-4	TRBV9	NA	NA	TGTGCCAGCAGCGTAGGATCGGTGGGCTCCACAGGCATTCAGTACTTC	CASSVGSVGSTGIQYF
TRBJ2-7	TRBV5-6	NA	NA	TGTGCCAGCAGCCCGGGACATAGCGACGAGCAGTACTTC	CASSPGHSDEQYF
TRBJ1-2	TRBV4-2	NA	NA	TGTGCCAGCAGCCAAGAGGGCAGGGAGGGGCGTTGGGGCTACACCTTC	CASSQEGREGRWGYTF
TRBJ1-1	TRBV6-5	NA	NA	TGTGCCAGCAGTCAGGTTTGGAACACTGAAGCTTTCTTT	CASSQVWNTEAFF
TRBJ1-4	TRBV5-4	NA	NA	TGTGCCAGCGGCTTGAAGGGGTATAATGAAAAACTGTTTTTT	CASGLKGYNEKLFF
TRBJ1-6	TRBV7-2	NA	NA	TGTGCCAGCAGCGTAGGGACTGCCATTGGTAATTCACCCCTCCACTTT	CASSVGTAIGNSPLHF
TRBJ1-4	TRBV11-2	NA	NA	TGTGCCAGCAGCTTAGATCGGGGGGCCATACTGTTTTTT	CASSLDRGAILFF
TRBJ2-7	TRBV7-9	NA	NA	TGTGCCAGCAGCTTTAATATCTACGAGCAGTACTTC	CASSFNIYEQYF
TRBJ2-1	TRBV10-1	TRBD2	NA	TGCGCCAGCAGTGAACTAGCGGGCTACAATGAGCAGTTCTTC	CASSELAGYNEQFF
TRBJ2-2	TRBV6-5	NA	NA	TGTGCCAGCAGTAGACGACTAGCGAACACCGGGGAGCTGTTTTTT	CASSRRLANTGELFF
TRBJ2-3	TRBV10-1	TRBD2	NA	TGCGCCAGCAGTGTAGGTAGCGGGGGCAGCACAGATACGCAGTATTTT	CASSVGSGGSTDTQYF